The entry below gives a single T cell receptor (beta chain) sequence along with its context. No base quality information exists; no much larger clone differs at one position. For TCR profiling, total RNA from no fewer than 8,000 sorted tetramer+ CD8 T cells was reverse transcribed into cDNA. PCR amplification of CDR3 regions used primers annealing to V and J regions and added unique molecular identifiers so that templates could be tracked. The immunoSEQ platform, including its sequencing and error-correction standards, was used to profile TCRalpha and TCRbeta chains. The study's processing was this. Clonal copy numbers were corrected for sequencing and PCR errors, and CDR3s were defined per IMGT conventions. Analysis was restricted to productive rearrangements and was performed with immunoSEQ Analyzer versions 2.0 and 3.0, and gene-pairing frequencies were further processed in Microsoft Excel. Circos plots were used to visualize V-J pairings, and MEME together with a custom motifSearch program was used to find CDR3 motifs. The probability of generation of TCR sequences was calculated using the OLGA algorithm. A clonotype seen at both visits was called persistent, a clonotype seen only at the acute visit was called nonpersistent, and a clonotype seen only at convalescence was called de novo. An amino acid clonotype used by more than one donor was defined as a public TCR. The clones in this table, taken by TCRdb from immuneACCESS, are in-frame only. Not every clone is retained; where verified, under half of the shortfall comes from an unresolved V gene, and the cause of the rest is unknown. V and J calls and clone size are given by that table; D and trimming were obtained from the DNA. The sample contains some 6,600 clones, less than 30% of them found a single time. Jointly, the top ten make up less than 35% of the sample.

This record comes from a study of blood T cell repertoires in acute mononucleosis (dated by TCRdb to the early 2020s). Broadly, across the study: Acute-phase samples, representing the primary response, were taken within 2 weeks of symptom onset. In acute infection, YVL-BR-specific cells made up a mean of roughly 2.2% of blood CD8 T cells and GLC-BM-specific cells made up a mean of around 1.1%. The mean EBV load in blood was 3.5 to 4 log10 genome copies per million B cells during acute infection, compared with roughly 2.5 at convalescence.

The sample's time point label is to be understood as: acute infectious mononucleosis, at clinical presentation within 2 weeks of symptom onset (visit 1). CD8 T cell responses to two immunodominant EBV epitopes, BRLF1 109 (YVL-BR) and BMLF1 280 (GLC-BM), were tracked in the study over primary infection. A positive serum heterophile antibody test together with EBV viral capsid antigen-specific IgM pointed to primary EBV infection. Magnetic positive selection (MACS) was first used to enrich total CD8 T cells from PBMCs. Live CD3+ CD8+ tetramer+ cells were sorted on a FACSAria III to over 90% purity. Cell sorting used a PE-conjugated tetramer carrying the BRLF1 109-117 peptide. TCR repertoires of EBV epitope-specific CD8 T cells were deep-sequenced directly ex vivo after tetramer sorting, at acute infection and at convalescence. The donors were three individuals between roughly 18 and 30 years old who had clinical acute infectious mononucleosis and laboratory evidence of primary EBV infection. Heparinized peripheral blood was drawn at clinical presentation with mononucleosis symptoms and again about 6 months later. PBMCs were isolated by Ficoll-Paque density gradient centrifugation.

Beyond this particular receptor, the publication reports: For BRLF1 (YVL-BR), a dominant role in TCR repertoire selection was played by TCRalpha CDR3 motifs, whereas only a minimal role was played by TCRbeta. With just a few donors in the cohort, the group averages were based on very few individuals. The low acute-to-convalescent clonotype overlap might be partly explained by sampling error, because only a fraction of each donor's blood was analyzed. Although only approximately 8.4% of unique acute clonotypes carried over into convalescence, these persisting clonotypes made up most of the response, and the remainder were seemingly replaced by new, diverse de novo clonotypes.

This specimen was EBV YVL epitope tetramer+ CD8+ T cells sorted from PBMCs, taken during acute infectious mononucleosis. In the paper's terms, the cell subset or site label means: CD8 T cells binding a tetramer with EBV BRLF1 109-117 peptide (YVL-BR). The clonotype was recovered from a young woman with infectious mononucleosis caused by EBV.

Here the CDR3 is given as CASSQGASIRLDEQFF. In nucleotides, the sequence is TGTGCCAGCAGCCAGGGGGCTTCAATTAGGTTGGATGAGCAGTTCTTC. The chain is assembled from TRBV4-2 and TRBJ2-1; TRBD1 is a weak D gene call, 6 bases matching. V is pared back by 3 bases and J by 8 bases, with 20 bases lying between the germline termini. Taken from cysteine to phenylalanine, the CDR3 has 16 residues. Here the CDR3 DNA is all that survives: 48 bases in frame from base 1. The germline V gene gives CDR1 as LGHNA and CDR2 as YNFKEQ.